Listed here are 7 T cell receptor beta chains from one sample, sequenced in a study of T cell changes during pregnancy in multiple sclerosis. The method was immunoSEQ multiplex PCR; TCRdb's version includes in-frame clones alone and lacks a portion of them. Here the sample spans 130,000 or so clones, under 95% being singletons. The input for sequencing was peripheral blood, taken before pregnancy. The receptor source for this set is a female donor with multiple sclerosis, enrolled in a pregnancy study.

The V and J genes are TRBV28 and TRBJ2-3, with D possibly matching TRBD2 (5 bases). Germline values: CDR1 MDHEN, CDR2 SYDVKM. The CDR3 extends over 15 amino acids. Trimming removed 7 bases at V and 1 base at J, with 15 bases between. CDR3 in DNA: TGTGCCAGCAAGCGGCAAGCGGAGGGCACAGATACGCAGTATTTT. This encodes CASKRQAEGTDTQYF.

The chain recombines TRBV27 with TRBJ2-7; the D is unclear. Looked up from germline, CDR1 is MNHEY and CDR2 is SMNVEV (reference sequence). CDR3 length: 15 amino acids. V was shortened by 2 bases and J by 8 bases, with 19 bases between the two germline ends. The CDR3 reads CASSLDGYPPGQQYF. The CDR3, as DNA: TGTGCCAGCAGTTTAGATGGTTATCCCCCTGGGCAGCAGTACTTC.

The chain combines TRBV10-3 with TRBJ1-2, with TRBD1 matching 8 bases. CDR1 and CDR2 from the germline V gene are ENHRY and SYGVKD. The V and J ends lost 4 bases and 4 bases, in that order; junction bases with no gene match: 8. This CDR3 contains 15 residues. The CDR3 sequence: CAISGSGQGGYGYTF. The CDR3 DNA is TGTGCCATCAGTGGCTCCGGACAGGGAGGCTATGGCTACACCTTC.

This chain links TRBV6-1 with TRBJ1-1, with 8 positions matching TRBD1. J was trimmed by 8 bases and V by 5 bases; bases with no gene match: 4. CDR1 and CDR2 from the germline V gene are MNHNS and SASEGT. CDR3 size: 12 residues. The CDR3 DNA reads TGTGCCAGCAGTCTCAGGACAGGGGAAGCTTTCTTT. Translation gives CASSLRTGEAFF.

The chain couples TRBV9 to TRBJ2-2; TRBD2 agrees at 7 bases. Trimming took 0 bases from V and 1 from J; bases not matched to a gene: 3. Germline V gene lookup returns CDR1 SGDLS and CDR2 YYNGEE. The length of the CDR3 is 16 residues. CDR3 amino acids: CASSVGGGRNTGELFF. CDR3 nucleotides: TGTGCCAGCAGCGTAGGGGGGGGTAGGAACACCGGGGAGCTGTTTTTT.

The CDR3 reads CASSTGRGLRTQYF. CDR3 nucleotide sequence: TGTGCCAGCAGCACAGGCAGGGGTCTTCGGACCCAGTACTTC. The chain is built from TRBV28 and TRBJ2-5, with D perhaps TRBD1 (6 bases). In germline, CDR1 is MDHEN, CDR2 SYDVKM. The CDR3 has 14 residues. Trimming removed 6 bases from V and 7 bases from J, with 18 bases in between.

The chain is built from TRBV5-6 and TRBJ1-4; D might be TRBD1 (5 bases). The CDR3 contains 17 residues. CDR1 is SGHDT, CDR2 YYEEEE, per germline. V was trimmed by 0 bases and J by 8 bases, leaving 20 bases between them. CDR3 in DNA: TGTGCCAGCAGCTTGGGCTACGGGAGAAGGGACCGCGAAAAACTGTTTTTT. Translated: CASSLGYGRRDREKLFF.